Sequencing of this T cell receptor beta chain was carried out in a study of Ad26.COV2.S vaccination and SARS-CoV-2 variants (dated by TCRdb to the early 2020s). For the wider study: Donors in the vaccine arm were drawn from COV1001, a multicentre, randomized, double-blind, placebo-controlled phase I-IIa trial testing Ad26.COV2.S in healthy adults. Dosing of Ad26.COV2.S was intramuscular, at either 5x10^10 or 1x10^11 viral particles, delivered as one shot or as two shots spaced 56 days apart. The specificity and breadth of SARS-CoV-2-reactive T cell receptors after Ad26.COV2.S vaccination were assessed by TCRbeta repertoire sequencing. A total of roughly 32 samples were included in the TCR-sequenced set, comprising about 20 Ad26.COV2.S vaccine recipients, 5 placebo recipients and 8 SARS-CoV-2 convalescent individuals. Participants in the trial were split at random into five groups of five each, receiving low-dose or high-dose Ad26.COV2.S once or twice, or else placebo on both occasions. Blinding of investigators to trial group allocation was maintained during experiments and outcome assessment. Findings and caveats that apply to the study as a whole: Non-spike TCR breadth was comparable between vaccine and placebo recipients, consistent with the vaccine containing only spike. The authors noted that the TCR breadth and depth analyses may have underestimated total T cell responses. Comparing responses between vaccine doses or regimens was not something the study was powered to do. Higher spike-specific TCR breadth was observed in Ad26.COV2.S recipients than in placebo recipients (P = 0.0014). Substantial breadth of spike-specific CD8+ and CD4+ T cell responses was reported after vaccination.

Read against the paper, the sample's treatment or condition label means: around 19 received Ad26.COV2.S at low or high dose, single or two shots; roughly 5 received placebo; per-sample allocation not given. Repertoires of vaccine and placebo recipients were sequenced from samples collected on day 63 after the first injection. Cohort 1b enrolled 25 to 30 adults aged 18-55 years at a single site in Boston, USA, between 29 July and 7 August 2020. Ad26.COV2.S was a replication-incompetent adenovirus type 26 vector expressing a prefusion-stabilized SARS-CoV-2 spike protein from the original Wuhan strain. The germline V gene sets CDR1 to SGHDN and CDR2 to FVKESK. From the cysteine through the phenylalanine, the CDR3 covers 13 amino acids. The read is trimmed to its CDR3 DNA, 39 bases read in frame from base 1. The V end loses 0 bases and the J end loses 4 bases, and a stretch of 5 bases separates them.

In the case of this clone: The specificity of this receptor is unknown. No base-level quality is on record; no much larger clone is a single base apart.

The immunoSEQ Assay was used to sequence TCRbeta CDR3 regions. After extraction, genomic DNA underwent amplification by bias-controlled multiplex PCR, followed by high-throughput sequencing. Under the source paper's analysis protocol: To quantify the absolute abundance of each unique TCRbeta CDR3 region, sequences were collapsed and filtered. Usable DNA was measured by amplifying reference genes present in all nucleated cells, and TCRbeta template counts were normalized to that usable DNA to estimate T cell fraction. Repertoire TCRs were annotated as SARS-CoV-2-specific when V gene, CDR3 amino acid sequence and J gene were exactly matched to a known reactive TCR set. The reference SARS-CoV-2 TCR set was obtained from MIRA and was filtered for enrichment in COVID-19-positive ImmuneCODE repertoires, whereby public or cross-reactive TCRs were removed. Based on the MIRA antigens, annotated TCRs were further analysed at the level of specific ORF or position within ORF. Breadth was defined as annotated unique rearrangements over total unique productive rearrangements; depth was the summed frequency of those rearrangements. TCR breadth was compared between groups using two-sided Wilcoxon rank-sum tests. As stored in TCRdb, this immuneACCESS dataset retains in-frame rearrangements with V and J assigned. A fraction of the clones does not appear; measured against another copy, unresolved V genes explain less than half of the discrepancy, and the remainder lacks a known reason. D and trimming were read from the DNA, whereas the V and J calls and clone size are those reported in that table. The sample table holds about half a million clones, of which 89% were seen once. In total, the top ten clones hold 1.5% to 2% of the sample.

Recombination linked TRBV14 to TRBJ2-3; a confident D gene designation cannot be given. The source of this sequence is a person between 18 and 65 years old who received the Ad26.COV2.S COVID-19 vaccine or a placebo. Sample: peripheral blood, taken in a trial of Ad26.COV2.S vaccine versus placebo. The DNA sequence is given as TGTGCCAGCAGCCAAGAGGGCCCAGATACGCAGTATTTT. Its coded protein is CASSQEGPDTQYF. Reference TRBV14 and TRBJ2-3 genes cover what lies past the CDR3, so the full variable domain is EAGVTQFPSHSVIEKGQTVTLRCDPISGHDNLYWYRRVMGKEIKFLLHFVKESKQDESGMPNNRFLAERTGGTYSTLKVQPAELEDSGVYFCASSQEGPDTQYFGPGTRLTVL.